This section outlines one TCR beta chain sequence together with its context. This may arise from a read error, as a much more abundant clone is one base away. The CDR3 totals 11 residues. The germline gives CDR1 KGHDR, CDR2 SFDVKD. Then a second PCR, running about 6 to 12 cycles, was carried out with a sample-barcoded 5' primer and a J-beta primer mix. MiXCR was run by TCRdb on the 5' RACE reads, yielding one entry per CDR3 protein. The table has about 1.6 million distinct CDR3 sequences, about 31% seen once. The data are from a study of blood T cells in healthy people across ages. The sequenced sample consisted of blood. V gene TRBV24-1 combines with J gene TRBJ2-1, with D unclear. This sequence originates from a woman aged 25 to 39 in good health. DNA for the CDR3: TGTGCCACCAGTGGCAGCAATGGGCAGTTCTTC. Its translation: CATSGSNGQFF.